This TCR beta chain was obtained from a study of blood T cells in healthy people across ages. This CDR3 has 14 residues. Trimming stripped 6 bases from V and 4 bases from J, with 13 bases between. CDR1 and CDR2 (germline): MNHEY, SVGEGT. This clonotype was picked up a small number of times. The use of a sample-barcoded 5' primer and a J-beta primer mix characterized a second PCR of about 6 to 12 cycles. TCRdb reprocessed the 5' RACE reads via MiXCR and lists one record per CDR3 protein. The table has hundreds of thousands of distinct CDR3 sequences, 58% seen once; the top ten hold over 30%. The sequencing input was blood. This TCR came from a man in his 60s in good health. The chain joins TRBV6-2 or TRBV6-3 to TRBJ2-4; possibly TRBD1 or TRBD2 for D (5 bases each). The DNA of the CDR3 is TGTGCCAGCAGGGCCGAGTGGGGGAAAAACATTCAGTACTTC. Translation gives CASRAEWGKNIQYF.